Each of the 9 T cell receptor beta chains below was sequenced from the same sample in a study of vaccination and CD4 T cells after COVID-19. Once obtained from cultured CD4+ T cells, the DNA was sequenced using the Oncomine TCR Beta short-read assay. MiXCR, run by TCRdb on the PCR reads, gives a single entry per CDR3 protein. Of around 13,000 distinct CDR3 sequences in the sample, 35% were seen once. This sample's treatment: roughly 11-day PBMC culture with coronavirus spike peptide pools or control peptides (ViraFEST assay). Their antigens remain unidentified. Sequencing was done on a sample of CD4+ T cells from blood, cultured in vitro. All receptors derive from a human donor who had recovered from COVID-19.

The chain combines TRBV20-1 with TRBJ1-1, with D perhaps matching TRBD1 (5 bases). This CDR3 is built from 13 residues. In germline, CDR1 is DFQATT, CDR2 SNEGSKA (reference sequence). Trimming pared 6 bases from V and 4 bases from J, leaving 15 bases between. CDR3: CSALEGPITEAFF. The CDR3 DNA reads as TGCAGTGCCTTGGAGGGACCGATCACTGAAGCTTTCTTT.

The CDR3 region is CASTGQQPTIYGYTF. In DNA form, the CDR3 reads TGTGCCAGCACCGGACAGCAACCCACAATTTATGGCTACACCTTC. This chain uses TRBV2 with TRBJ1-2; weak D call: TRBD1 (6 bases). V lost 7 bases and J 5 bases, leaving 20 bases between the germline ends. In germline, CDR1 is SNHLY, CDR2 FYNNEI. The CDR3 is 15 amino acids.

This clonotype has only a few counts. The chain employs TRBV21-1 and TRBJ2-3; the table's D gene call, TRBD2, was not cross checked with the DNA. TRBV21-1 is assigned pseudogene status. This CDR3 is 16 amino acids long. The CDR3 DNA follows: TGTGCCAGCAGCAAGGGACTAGCGGGAGGCACAGATACGCAGTATTTT. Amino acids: CASSKGLAGGTDTQYF.

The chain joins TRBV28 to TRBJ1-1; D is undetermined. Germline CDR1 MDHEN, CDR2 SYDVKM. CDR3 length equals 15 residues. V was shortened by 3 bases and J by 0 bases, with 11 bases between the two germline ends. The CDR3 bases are TGTGCCAGCAGTTTTCATGACCGAGTGAACACTGAAGCTTTCTTT. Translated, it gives CASSFHDRVNTEAFF.

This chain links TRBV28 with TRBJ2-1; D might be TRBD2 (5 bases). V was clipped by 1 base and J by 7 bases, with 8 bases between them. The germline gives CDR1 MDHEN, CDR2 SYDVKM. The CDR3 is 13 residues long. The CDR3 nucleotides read TGTGCCAGCAGTTTATATGGACTTAATGAGCAGTTCTTC. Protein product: CASSLYGLNEQFF.

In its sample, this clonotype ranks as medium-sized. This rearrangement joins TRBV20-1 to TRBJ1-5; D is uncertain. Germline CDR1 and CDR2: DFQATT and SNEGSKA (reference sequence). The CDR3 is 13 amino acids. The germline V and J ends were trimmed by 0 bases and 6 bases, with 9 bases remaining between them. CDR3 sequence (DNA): TGCAGTGCTAGAGATAAAGCCAGTCAGCCCCAGCATTTT. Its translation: CSARDKASQPQHF.

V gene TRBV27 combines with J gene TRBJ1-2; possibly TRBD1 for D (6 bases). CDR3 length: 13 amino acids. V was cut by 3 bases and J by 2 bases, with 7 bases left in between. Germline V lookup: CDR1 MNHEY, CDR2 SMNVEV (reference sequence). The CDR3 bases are TGTGCCAGCAGTTTGGGGACAAACTATGGCTACACCTTC. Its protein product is CASSLGTNYGYTF.

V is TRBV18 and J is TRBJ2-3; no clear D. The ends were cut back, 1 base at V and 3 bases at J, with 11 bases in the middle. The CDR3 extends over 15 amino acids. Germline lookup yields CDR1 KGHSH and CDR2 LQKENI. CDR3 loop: CASSPLGRGTDTQYF. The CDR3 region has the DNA TGTGCCAGCTCACCACTGGGTCGCGGAACAGATACGCAGTATTTT.

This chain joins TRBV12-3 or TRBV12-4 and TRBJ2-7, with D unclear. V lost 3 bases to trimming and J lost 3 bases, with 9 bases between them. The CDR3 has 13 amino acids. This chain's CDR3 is CASSLGRIYEQYF. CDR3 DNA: TGTGCCAGCAGTTTGGGCAGAATCTACGAGCAGTACTTC.